This T cell receptor (beta chain) originates from a study of control samples from healthy donors and cancer patients. Trimming left V 1 base short and J 5 bases short, with 14 bases between. Germline V gene sequence: CDR1 SGHRS, CDR2 YFSETQ. CDR3 size: 15 residues. The method was immunoSEQ multiplex PCR; TCRdb's version includes in-frame clones alone and lacks a portion of them. The profile covers 200,000 to 250,000 clones, with 85% to 95% appearing a single time and roughly 1.6% taken by the ten largest. The sample consisted of blood. The receptor comes from a man aged 45 to 65 in good health. The chain carries TRBV5-1 and TRBJ2-3, with D possibly matching TRBD2 (7 bases). The CDR3 DNA follows: TGCGCCAGCAGCTTGCAAGGGGGGAGGGTAGATACGCAGTATTTT. The encoded protein is CASSLQGGRVDTQYF.